The 24 T cell receptor beta chains below were found in one sample sequenced in a study of regulatory T cells in long-lasting Graves disease (dated by TCRdb to 2020 to 2023). Libraries came from multiplex PCR. The sequencer listed for this sample is Illumina HiSeq 4000. CDR3 regions were amplified by Arm-PCR with iRepertoire HTBI primers to construct TCR beta libraries. TCRdb trimmed public reads at Q25 via fastp, called clones via MiXCR and kept in-frame beta chains. Entries that share a CDR3 protein sequence are merged under the most common genes and DNA. The sample records 450,000 or so distinct CDR3 sequences, around 20% of which are singletons. Under 9% of the sample lies in the top ten. The time point label for this specimen denotes: persistent/refractory GD, antithyroid drugs over 5 years with positive TRAb. RNA was extracted from PBMCs in TRIzol for both TCR sequencing and RNA sequencing. The specimen was peripheral blood mononuclear cells (PBMCs), collected when the disease was refractory, from a patient treated with antithyroid drugs. These TCRs come from a female donor with Graves disease.

This chain uses TRBV11-2 with TRBJ2-6; 8 positions agree with TRBD2. The trim removed 4 bases at V and 1 base at J, leaving 3 bases unmatched. The germline V gene has CDR1 SGHAT and CDR2 FQNNGV. The CDR3 length is 16 residues. CDR3 sequence (DNA): TGTGCCAGCAGCTCCGGGGGGGGTTCTGGGGCCAACGTCCTGACTTTC. Its protein is CASSSGGGSGANVLTF.

Ten or more counts support this clonotype. The rearrangement links TRBV28 to TRBJ1-2; 7 bases align to TRBD1. The CDR3 contains 15 residues. The V and J ends lost 5 bases and 4 bases, in that order; junction bases with no gene match: 10. Germline V gene sequence: CDR1 MDHEN, CDR2 SYDVKM. The CDR3 DNA reads as TGTGCCAGCAGTGCCCAGCAGGGGGTTGGCTATGGCTACACCTTC. Translation gives CASSAQQGVGYGYTF.

This clonotype has more than one count but fewer than ten. The J gene is TRBJ1-4, the V gene TRBV15; possible D gene TRBD1, 6 bases. With 0 bases removed from V and 3 bases from J, the gap between germline ends came to 14 bases. Germline assignment: CDR1 LNHNV and CDR2 YYDKDF (reference sequence). The CDR3 runs 17 residues. The CDR3 nucleotides read TGTGCCACCAGCAGAGACCCTGGGGGGGCACCTAATGAAAAACTGTTTTTT. This codes for CATSRDPGGAPNEKLFF.

About this clonotype itself: It may be a read error: a sequence one base away is much more abundant. The missing conserved phenylalanine or tryptophan at the end of this CDR3 makes a read error likely. The V and J genes are TRBV6-1 and TRBJ2-5; maybe TRBD1 (5 bases). This CDR3 is 15 amino acids long. With 6 bases removed from V and 1 base from J, the gap between germline ends came to 15 bases. CDR1 and CDR2 from the germline V gene are MNHNS and SASEGT. In nucleotides, the CDR3 is TGTGCCAGCAGGACCATAGACAGTTTCCAAGAGACCCAGTACCTC. Amino acids: CASRTIDSFQETQYL.

The sample holds a few counts of this clonotype. The chain combines TRBV6-2 or TRBV6-3 with TRBJ2-5; D is undetermined. CDR1 and CDR2 from the germline V gene are MNHEY and SVGEGT. Trimming stripped 0 bases from V and 5 bases from J, with 4 bases between. The CDR3 loop spans 12 amino acids. The CDR3 loop is CASSYSLETQYF. The CDR3 bases are TGTGCCAGCAGTTACTCTCTTGAGACCCAGTACTTC.

Here the CDR3 reads CAIGTGDNSPLHF. In nucleotides, the CDR3 is TGTGCCATCGGGACAGGAGATAATTCACCCCTCCACTTT. J is TRBJ1-6 and V is TRBV10-3; 8 positions agree with TRBD1. CDR3 size: 13 residues. The germline V gene encodes CDR1 ENHRY and CDR2 SYGVKD. The J segment lost 5 bases and the V segment lost 8 bases, leaving 2 bases of the junction unmatched.

In the case of this clonotype: A read error is possible here, since a much larger clone lies one base away. This is likely a read error, given that the CDR3 carries no conserved phenylalanine or tryptophan at its end. The chain has TRBV7-2 and TRBJ1-5, with 9 bases lining up with TRBD1. In germline, CDR1 is SGHTA, CDR2 FQGNSA. CDR3 length: 16 amino acids. The trim removed 1 base at V and 5 bases at J, leaving 6 bases unmatched. As DNA, the CDR3 is TGTGCCAGCAGCTTAGGATTTACAGGGGGCGATCAGCCCCAGCATTCT. Its protein product is CASSLGFTGGDQPQHS.

This clonotype was counted at least ten times. The chain's CDR3 is CASSGKSYGYTF. CDR3 sequence (DNA): TGTGCCAGCAGCGGAAAGAGCTATGGCTACACCTTC. V and J are TRBV6-1 and TRBJ1-2; unclear D gene. Trimming left V 6 bases short and J 4 bases short, with 9 bases between. The CDR3 spans 12 residues. CDR1 is MNHNS, CDR2 SASEGT, per germline.

Of note for this clonotype: A much bigger clone sits one base away, suggesting this may be a read error. This chain links TRBV28 with TRBJ2-7; D gene unclear. Per germline, CDR1 MDHEN and CDR2 SYDVKM. The CDR3 extends over 14 amino acids. The DNA of the CDR3 is TGTGCCAGCAGTCCTGTTTTGAAGCGTCGCGAGCAGTGCTTC. Translating gives CASSPVLKRREQCF.

J is TRBJ2-2 and V is TRBV5-1; possible D gene TRBD2, 6 bases. V lost 3 bases and J lost 4, with 10 bases in between. This CDR3 spans 14 amino acids. CDR1 is SGHRS, CDR2 YFSETQ, per germline. The CDR3 region has the DNA TGCGCCAGCAGCTACGGGAGTGTCACCGGGGAGCTGTTTTTT. Encoded protein: CASSYGSVTGELFF. The variable domain in full, completed from reference TRBV5-1 and TRBJ2-2, reads KAGVTQTPRYLIKTRGQQVTLSCSPISGHRSVSWYQQTPGQGLQFLFEYFSETQRNKGNFPGRFSGRQFSNSRSEMNVSTLELGDSALYLCASSYGSVTGELFFGEGSRLTVL.

Ten or more counts support this clonotype. The chain joins TRBV20-1 to TRBJ2-7; D is unclear. This CDR3 has 12 amino acids. V was trimmed by 2 bases and J by 2 bases, leaving 7 bases between them. Germline CDR1 DFQATT, CDR2 SNEGSKA (reference sequence). The CDR3 spells CSARLVAYEQYF. CDR3 bases: TGCAGTGCTAGACTAGTGGCCTACGAGCAGTACTTC.

The chain couples TRBV4-1 to TRBJ1-1; D might be TRBD1 (5 bases). The CDR3 runs 15 residues. Germline CDR1 and CDR2: MGHRA and YSYEKL. Trimming pared 0 bases from V and 5 bases from J, leaving 13 bases between. The CDR3 sequence: CASSQDSAGRTEAFF. DNA for the CDR3: TGCGCCAGCAGCCAAGATTCCGCAGGGCGTACTGAAGCTTTCTTT.

The genes are TRBV20-1 and TRBJ2-7; 8 bases match TRBD2. Trimming cost V 6 bases and J 6 bases; bases outside gene matches: 10. The germline gives CDR1 DFQATT, CDR2 SNEGSKA (reference sequence). The CDR3 covers 13 residues. The CDR3: CSASTSGGLEQYF. CDR3 in DNA: TGCAGTGCGAGTACTAGCGGCGGGCTCGAGCAGTACTTC.

This clonotype has at least ten counts. The rearrangement joins TRBV6-1 to TRBJ1-2; D perhaps matches TRBD1 (6 bases). Trimming cost V 8 bases and J 4 bases, with 17 bases left between them. Germline V CDR1 and CDR2: MNHNS, SASEGT. The CDR3 contains 14 residues. The CDR3 sequence is CASHGESGVYGYTF. In nucleotides, the CDR3 is TGTGCCAGCCACGGAGAGTCAGGGGTCTATGGCTACACCTTC.

This clonotype was found many times. V gene TRBV20-1 combines with J gene TRBJ2-7, with D possibly being TRBD2 (6 bases). Trimming took 6 bases from V and 2 from J, leaving 11 bases between them. This CDR3 has 12 residues. The V gene's germline CDR1 is DFQATT and CDR2 SNEGSKA (reference sequence). As DNA, the CDR3 is TGCAGTGCAGCCTGGAGGGCCTACGAGCAGTACTTC. This codes for CSAAWRAYEQYF.

This clonotype was recorded many times. At one end the junction does not follow the germline gene, possibly because of a read error. The chain couples TRBV6-1 to TRBJ1-6; perhaps TRBD1 as D (6 bases). The CDR3 runs to 14 residues. The germline V gene encodes CDR1 MNHNS and CDR2 SASEGT. The DNA of the CDR3 is TGTGCCAGCACTGAACAGGGATTGAGGTCACCCCTCCACTTT. This sequence encodes CASTEQGLRSPLHF.

The V gene is TRBV7-6, the J gene TRBJ1-2, with TRBD1 identical over 9 bases. V trimming: 4 bases; J trimming: 2 bases; junction bases outside the gene matches: 2. The CDR3 loop spans 14 amino acids. Germline V lookup: CDR1 SGHVS, CDR2 FNYEAQ. CDR3 in amino acids: CASSWDRENYGYTF. The DNA of the CDR3 is TGTGCCAGCAGCTGGGACAGGGAGAACTATGGCTACACCTTC.

The rearrangement joins TRBV12-3 or TRBV12-4 to TRBJ2-1; perhaps D is TRBD1 or TRBD2 (5 bases each). The CDR3 is 13 amino acids. The germline V and J ends were trimmed by 5 bases and 6 bases, with 11 bases remaining between them. The CDR3 loop reads CASSLGTVNEQFF. CDR3 sequence (DNA): TGTGCCAGCAGTCTTGGGACCGTCAATGAGCAGTTCTTC.

This clonotype was observed at least ten times. The CDR3 DNA follows: TGTGCCAGCAGTTACTCGATACGGAAAGAGACCCAGTACTTC. Amino acid sequence: CASSYSIRKETQYF. V gene TRBV6-5 combines with J gene TRBJ2-5, with no clear D. CDR1 is MNHEY, CDR2 SVGAGI, per germline. V was shortened by 0 bases and J by 3 bases, with 8 bases between the two germline ends. The CDR3 runs to 14 residues.

The sample holds a few counts of this clonotype. CDR3 amino acids: CASSSTRLAGGSDTQYF. The CDR3, as DNA: TGTGCCAGCAGCTCCACTCGGCTAGCGGGTGGCTCAGATACGCAGTATTTT. The J gene is TRBJ2-3, the V gene TRBV11-2, with TRBD2 identical over 8 bases. Germline-derived CDR1 and CDR2 are SGHAT and FQNNGV. The CDR3 spans 17 residues. Trimming took 4 bases from V and 4 from J; bases not matched to a gene: 13.

V and J are TRBV9 and TRBJ2-5; TRBD2 is a possible D gene (6 bases). Germline CDR1 SGDLS, CDR2 YYNGEE. The CDR3 runs to 14 residues. Trimming took 2 bases from V and 1 from J, leaving 9 bases between them. Here the CDR3 reads CASSVGGTQETQYF. In DNA form, the CDR3 reads TGTGCCAGCAGCGTCGGGGGAACCCAAGAGACCCAGTACTTC. Combining the CDR3 with reference TRBV9 and TRBJ2-5 gives the whole variable domain DSGVTQTPKHLITATGQRVTLRCSPRSGDLSVYWYQQSLDQGLQFLIQYYNGEERAKGNILERFSAQQFPDLHSELNLSSLELGDSALYFCASSVGGTQETQYFGPGTRLLVL.

The V and J genes are TRBV28 and TRBJ2-1; 11 bases are a match to TRBD2. The CDR3 sequence is 19 residues long. Germline CDR1 MDHEN, CDR2 SYDVKM. J lost 3 bases, V lost 6 bases, and 16 bases had no gene match. The CDR3 DNA is TGTGCCAGCAGCTTAGAAGCCGGGACTAGCGGAGGCGTCTACAATGAGCAGTTCTTC. As protein: CASSLEAGTSGGVYNEQFF. Filled out from reference TRBV28 and TRBJ2-1, the complete variable domain reads DVKVTQSSRYLVKRTGEKVFLECVQDMDHENMFWYRQDPGLGLRLIYFSYDVKMKEKGDIPEGYSVSREKKERFSLILESASTNQTSMYLCASSLEAGTSGGVYNEQFFGPGTRLTVL.

This clonotype was detected ten times or more. The rearrangement uses TRBV6-1 and TRBJ2-7, with 10 bases that match TRBD2. The trim removed 4 bases at V and 3 bases at J, leaving 3 bases unmatched. The CDR3 spans 14 residues. Germline V CDR1 and CDR2: MNHNS, SASEGT. Written as DNA, the CDR3 is TGTGCCAGCAGTGTAGGGACTAGCGACTACGAGCAGTACTTC. This translates into CASSVGTSDYEQYF.

This clonotype was counted many times. The chain is built from TRBV20-1 and TRBJ2-7; no clear D gene. The CDR3 sequence is 10 residues long. Germline CDR1 DFQATT, CDR2 SNEGSKA (reference sequence). Trimming removed 6 bases at V and 4 bases at J, with 7 bases between. The CDR3 sequence: CSALGYEQYF. The CDR3 DNA is TGCAGTGCCCTAGGGTACGAGCAGTACTTC.